These 10 T cell receptor beta chains originate from one sample sequenced in a study of T cell changes during pregnancy in multiple sclerosis. TCRdb keeps only in-frame clones here, not all; method: immunoSEQ multiplex PCR. The profile shows 30,000 to 35,000 clones, 85% to 90% of them singletons. The sequencing used CD4+ T cells from peripheral blood mononuclear cells, collected in the first trimester of pregnancy. The origin of the receptors is a female donor in good health, enrolled as a control in a pregnancy study.

V usage is TRBV9 and J usage is TRBJ1-1; 9 bases align to TRBD1. The V and J ends lost 3 bases and 10 bases, in that order; junction bases with no gene match: 13. In germline, CDR1 is SGDLS, CDR2 YYNGEE. CDR3 length: 15 amino acids. Here the CDR3 DNA reads TGTGCCAGCAGCGCCCGAGCCCAGACAGGGGGTGTAGCTTTCTTT. Protein: CASSARAQTGGVAFF.

The rearrangement links TRBV19 to TRBJ2-4; possible D gene TRBD1, 7 bases. This CDR3 is 16 amino acids long. CDR1 is LNHDA, CDR2 SQIVND, per germline (reference sequence). V lost 4 bases to trimming and J lost 8 bases, with 21 bases between them. The chain's CDR3 is CASSTRGRLEGDIQYF. In DNA form, the CDR3 reads TGTGCCAGTAGTACAAGGGGGCGATTGGAGGGGGACATTCAGTACTTC.

The V gene is TRBV30, the J gene TRBJ1-4; TRBD1 agrees at 8 bases. Losses at the gene ends were 8 bases for V and 5 bases for J; bases not matched to a gene: 10. Germline CDR1 is GTSNPN and CDR2 is SVGIG (reference sequence). The length of the CDR3 is 14 residues. The CDR3 DNA reads as TGTGCCCGCCGGGACAGGAGATCCAATGAAAAACTGTTTTTT. Protein sequence: CARRDRRSNEKLFF.

J is TRBJ1-3 and V is TRBV2; TRBD1 matches 11 bases. In germline, CDR1 is SNHLY, CDR2 FYNNEI. CDR3 length: 17 residues. J lost 3 bases, V lost 9 bases, and 13 bases had no gene match. DNA of the CDR3: TGTGCCAGTCGGACAGGGGGCCAGTTCTCAAGTGGAAACACCATATATTTT. Translating gives CASRTGGQFSSGNTIYF.

This chain joins TRBV6-1 and TRBJ1-2; D might be TRBD1 (6 bases). The germline CDR1 and CDR2 sequences are MNHNS and SASEGT. The ends were cut back, 8 bases at V and 2 bases at J, with 9 bases in the middle. The CDR3 extends over 12 amino acids. The CDR3 DNA sequence: TGTGCCAGCCAAACAGGGAACTATGGCTACACCTTC. Its translation is CASQTGNYGYTF.

The chain carries TRBV6-5 and TRBJ1-1; 7 positions agree with TRBD1. The CDR3 contains 14 residues. The germline CDR1 and CDR2 sequences are MNHEY and SVGAGI. V was clipped by 7 bases and J by 1 base; unmatched bases: 6. The CDR3 here is CASTKQGRNTEAFF. For the CDR3, the DNA is TGTGCCAGCACCAAACAGGGGCGGAACACTGAAGCTTTCTTT.

This clone was counted once. J is TRBJ1-2 and V is TRBV27, with D possibly TRBD1 on 6 matching bases. This CDR3 has 15 amino acids. Looked up from germline, CDR1 is MNHEY and CDR2 is SMNVEV (reference sequence). V lost 2 bases, J lost 8 bases, and 18 bases lay in between. CDR3 bases: TGTGCCAGCAGTTTAAAGGCCAGGGGTGAGCGGGGCTACACCTTC. Translating gives CASSLKARGERGYTF.

A single count supports this clone. V gene TRBV9 combines with J gene TRBJ2-6; no definite D call. Trimming took 0 bases from V and 2 from J, leaving 12 bases between them. CDR1 SGDLS and CDR2 YYNGEE come from the germline V gene. CDR3 length equals 17 residues. CDR3 DNA: TGTGCCAGCAGCGTAGTATTTGTTGGAGCTGGGGCCAACGTCCTGACTTTC. It codes for CASSVVFVGAGANVLTF. Based on the CDR3 plus reference TRBV9 and TRBJ2-6, the full variable domain is DSGVTQTPKHLITATGQRVTLRCSPRSGDLSVYWYQQSLDQGLQFLIQYYNGEERAKGNILERFSAQQFPDLHSELNLSSLELGDSALYFCASSVVFVGAGANVLTFGAGSRLTVL.

A single count supports this clone. This chain connects TRBV5-6 to TRBJ2-7; no clear D. Germline V gene data show CDR1 as SGHDT and CDR2 as YYEEEE. The ends were cut back, 0 bases at V and 1 base at J, with 5 bases in the middle. The CDR3 covers 13 residues. In nucleotides, the CDR3 is TGTGCCAGCAGCTTGGTTGAGTCCTACGAGCAGTACTTC. Translating it yields CASSLVESYEQYF.

The CDR3 region is CASSLAASSDTQYF. The CDR3 region has the DNA TGTGCCAGCAGCTTAGCGGCTAGCTCAGATACGCAGTATTTT. The chain joins TRBV7-2 to TRBJ2-3; a weak D match, TRBD2 (5 bases). This CDR3 contains 14 residues. CDR1 and CDR2 (germline): SGHTA, FQGNSA. V was shortened by 0 bases and J by 4 bases, with 8 bases between the two germline ends.